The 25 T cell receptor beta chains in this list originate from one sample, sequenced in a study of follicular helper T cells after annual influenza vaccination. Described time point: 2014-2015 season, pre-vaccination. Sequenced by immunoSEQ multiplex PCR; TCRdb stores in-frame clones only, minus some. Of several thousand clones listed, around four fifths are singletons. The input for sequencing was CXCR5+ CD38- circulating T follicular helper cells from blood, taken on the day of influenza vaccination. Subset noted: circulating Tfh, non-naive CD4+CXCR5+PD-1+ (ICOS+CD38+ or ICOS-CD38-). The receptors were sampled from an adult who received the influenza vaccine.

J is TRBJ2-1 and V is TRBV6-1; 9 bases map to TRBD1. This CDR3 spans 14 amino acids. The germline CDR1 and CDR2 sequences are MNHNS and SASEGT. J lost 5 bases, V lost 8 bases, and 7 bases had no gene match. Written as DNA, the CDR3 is TGTGCCAGCCGGACGGACAGGGGAAACAATGAGCAGTTCTTC. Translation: CASRTDRGNNEQFF.

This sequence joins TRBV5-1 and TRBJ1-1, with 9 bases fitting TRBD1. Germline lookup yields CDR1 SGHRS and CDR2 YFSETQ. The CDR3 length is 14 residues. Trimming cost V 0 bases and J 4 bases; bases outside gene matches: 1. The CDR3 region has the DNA TGCGCCAGCAGCTTGGGACAGGGGGGCACTGAAGCTTTCTTT. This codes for CASSLGQGGTEAFF.

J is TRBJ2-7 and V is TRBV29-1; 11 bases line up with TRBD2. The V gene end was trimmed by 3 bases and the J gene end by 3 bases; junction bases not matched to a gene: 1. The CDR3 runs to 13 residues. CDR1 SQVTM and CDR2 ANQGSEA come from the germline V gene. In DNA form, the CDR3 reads TGCAGCGTTGATACTAGCGGGGGCTACGAGCAGTACTTC. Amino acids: CSVDTSGGYEQYF.

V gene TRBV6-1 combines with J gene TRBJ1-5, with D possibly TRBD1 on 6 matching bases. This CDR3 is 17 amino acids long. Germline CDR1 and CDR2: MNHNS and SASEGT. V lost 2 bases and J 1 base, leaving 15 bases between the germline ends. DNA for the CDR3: TGTGCCAGCAGTGAATTCGGGGGCGGATGGAGCAATCAGCCCCAGCATTTT. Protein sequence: CASSEFGGGWSNQPQHF.

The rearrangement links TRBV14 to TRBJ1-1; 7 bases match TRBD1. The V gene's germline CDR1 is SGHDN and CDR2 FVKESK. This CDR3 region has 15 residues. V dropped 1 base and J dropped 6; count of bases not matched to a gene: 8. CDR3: CASSQVGRGSSEAFF. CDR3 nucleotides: TGTGCCAGCAGCCAAGTTGGCAGGGGGTCATCTGAAGCTTTCTTT. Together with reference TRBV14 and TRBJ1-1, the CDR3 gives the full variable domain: EAGVTQFPSHSVIEKGQTVTLRCDPISGHDNLYWYRRVMGKEIKFLLHFVKESKQDESGMPNNRFLAERTGGTYSTLKVQPAELEDSGVYFCASSQVGRGSSEAFFGQGTRLTVV.

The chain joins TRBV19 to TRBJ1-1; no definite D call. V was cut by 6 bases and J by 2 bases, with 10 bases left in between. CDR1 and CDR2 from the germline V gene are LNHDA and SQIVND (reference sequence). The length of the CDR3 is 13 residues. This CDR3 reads CASSYQRNTEAFF. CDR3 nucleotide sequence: TGTGCCAGTAGCTACCAGAGAAACACTGAAGCTTTCTTT.

The CDR3 DNA follows: TGTGCCTGGAGGGCAGGGGCGGGTAGAAACGAGCAGTACTTC. Translating gives CAWRAGAGRNEQYF. This chain joins TRBV30 and TRBJ2-7, with D perhaps TRBD1 (6 bases). From germline, CDR1 is GTSNPN and CDR2 SVGIG (reference sequence). The V and J ends lost 3 bases and 5 bases respectively, with 17 bases between them. The CDR3 length is 14 residues.

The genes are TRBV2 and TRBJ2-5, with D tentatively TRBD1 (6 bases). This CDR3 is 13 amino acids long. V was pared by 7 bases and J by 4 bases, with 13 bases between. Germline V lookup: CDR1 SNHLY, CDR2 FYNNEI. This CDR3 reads CASTGQGRETQYF. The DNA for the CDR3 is TGTGCCAGCACCGGGCAGGGGCGAGAGACCCAGTACTTC.

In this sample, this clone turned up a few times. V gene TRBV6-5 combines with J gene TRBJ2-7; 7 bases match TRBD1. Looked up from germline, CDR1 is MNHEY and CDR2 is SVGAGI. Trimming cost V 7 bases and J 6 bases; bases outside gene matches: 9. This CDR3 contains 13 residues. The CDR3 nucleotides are TGTGCCAGCACTACGACAGGGACCGGCGAGCAGTACTTC. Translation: CASTTTGTGEQYF.

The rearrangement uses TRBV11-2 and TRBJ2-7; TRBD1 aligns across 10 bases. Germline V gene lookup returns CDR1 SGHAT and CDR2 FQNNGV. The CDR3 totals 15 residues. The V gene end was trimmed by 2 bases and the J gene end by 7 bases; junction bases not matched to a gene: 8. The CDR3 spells CASSLLGDRGREQYF. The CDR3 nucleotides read TGTGCCAGCAGCTTATTGGGGGACAGGGGCAGGGAGCAGTACTTC.

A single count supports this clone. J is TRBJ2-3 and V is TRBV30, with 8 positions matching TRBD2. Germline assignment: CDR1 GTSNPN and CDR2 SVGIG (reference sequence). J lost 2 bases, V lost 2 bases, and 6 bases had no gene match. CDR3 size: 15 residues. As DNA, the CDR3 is TGTGCCTGGAGTCGGCGCGGGAGGTACACAGATACGCAGTATTTT. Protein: CAWSRRGRYTDTQYF.

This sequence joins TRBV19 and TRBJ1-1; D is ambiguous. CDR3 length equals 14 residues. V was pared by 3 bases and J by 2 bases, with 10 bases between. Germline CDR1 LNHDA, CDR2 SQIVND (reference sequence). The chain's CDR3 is CASSIGPANTEAFF. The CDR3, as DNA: TGTGCCAGTAGTATCGGCCCAGCTAACACTGAAGCTTTCTTT.

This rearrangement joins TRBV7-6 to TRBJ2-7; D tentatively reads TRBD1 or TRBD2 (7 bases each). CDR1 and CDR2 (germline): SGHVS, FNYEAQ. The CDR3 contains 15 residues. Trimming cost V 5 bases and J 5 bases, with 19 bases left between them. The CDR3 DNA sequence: TGTGCCAGCAGCGGGGAGGGGGCTCCACGTCACGAGCAGTACTTC. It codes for CASSGEGAPRHEQYF.

For the CDR3, the DNA is TGTGCCAGCTCACCTGTTGGGAGGGCCCACAATGAGCAGTTCTTC. Amino acid sequence: CASSPVGRAHNEQFF. The V gene is TRBV18, the J gene TRBJ2-1; 7 positions agree with TRBD2. Trimming took 3 bases from V and 5 from J; bases not matched to a gene: 7. The CDR3 runs to 15 residues. Germline V gives CDR1 KGHSH, CDR2 LQKENI.

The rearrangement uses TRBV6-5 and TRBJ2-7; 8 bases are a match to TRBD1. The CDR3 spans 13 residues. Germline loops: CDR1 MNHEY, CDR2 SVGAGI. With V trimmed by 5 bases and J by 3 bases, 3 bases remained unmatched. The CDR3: CASSKDRGYEQYF. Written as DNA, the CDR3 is TGTGCCAGCAGTAAAGACAGGGGCTACGAGCAGTACTTC.

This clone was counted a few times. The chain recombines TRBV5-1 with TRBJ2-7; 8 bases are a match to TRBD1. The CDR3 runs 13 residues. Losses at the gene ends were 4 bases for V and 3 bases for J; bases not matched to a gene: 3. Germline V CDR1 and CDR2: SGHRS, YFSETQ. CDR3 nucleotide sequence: TGCGCCAGCAGCGGGACAGGAGTCTACGAGCAGTACTTC. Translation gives CASSGTGVYEQYF.

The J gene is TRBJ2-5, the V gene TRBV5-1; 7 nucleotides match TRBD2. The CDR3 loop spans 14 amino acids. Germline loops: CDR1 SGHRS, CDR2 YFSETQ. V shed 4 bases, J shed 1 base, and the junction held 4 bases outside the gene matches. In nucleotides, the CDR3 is TGCGCCAGCAGCCTATCTAGCGGCCAAGAGACCCAGTACTTC. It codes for CASSLSSGQETQYF. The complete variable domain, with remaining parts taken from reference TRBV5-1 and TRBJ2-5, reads KAGVTQTPRYLIKTRGQQVTLSCSPISGHRSVSWYQQTPGQGLQFLFEYFSETQRNKGNFPGRFSGRQFSNSRSEMNVSTLELGDSALYLCASSLSSGQETQYFGPGTRLLVL.

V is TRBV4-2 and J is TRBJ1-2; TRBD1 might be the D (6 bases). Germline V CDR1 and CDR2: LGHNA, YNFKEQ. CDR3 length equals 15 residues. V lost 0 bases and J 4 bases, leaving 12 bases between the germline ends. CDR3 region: CASSQDSQGPYGYTF. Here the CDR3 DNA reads TGTGCCAGCAGCCAAGATTCCCAGGGGCCCTATGGCTACACCTTC.

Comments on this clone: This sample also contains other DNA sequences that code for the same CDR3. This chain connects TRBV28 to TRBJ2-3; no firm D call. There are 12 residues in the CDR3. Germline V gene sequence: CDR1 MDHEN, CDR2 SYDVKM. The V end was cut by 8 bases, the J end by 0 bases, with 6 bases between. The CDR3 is CASESSTDTQYF. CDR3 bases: TGTGCCAGCGAAAGCAGCACAGATACGCAGTATTTT.

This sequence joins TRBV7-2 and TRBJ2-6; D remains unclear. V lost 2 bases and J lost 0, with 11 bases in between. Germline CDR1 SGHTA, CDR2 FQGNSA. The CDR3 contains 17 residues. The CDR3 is CASSLQGRSSGANVLTF. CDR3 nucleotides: TGTGCCAGCAGCTTACAAGGACGTAGCTCTGGGGCCAACGTCCTGACTTTC.

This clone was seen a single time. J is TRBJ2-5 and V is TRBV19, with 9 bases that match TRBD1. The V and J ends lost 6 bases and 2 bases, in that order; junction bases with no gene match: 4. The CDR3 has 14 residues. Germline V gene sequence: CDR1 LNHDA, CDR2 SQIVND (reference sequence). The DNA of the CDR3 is TGTGCCAGTAGCACGACAGGGGGGCAAGAGACCCAGTACTTC. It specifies CASSTTGGQETQYF.

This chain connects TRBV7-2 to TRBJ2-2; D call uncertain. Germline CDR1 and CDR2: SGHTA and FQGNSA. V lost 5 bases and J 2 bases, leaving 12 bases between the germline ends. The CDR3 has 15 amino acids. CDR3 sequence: CASSPSWGNTGELFF. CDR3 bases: TGTGCCAGCAGCCCCTCATGGGGAAACACCGGGGAGCTGTTTTTT.

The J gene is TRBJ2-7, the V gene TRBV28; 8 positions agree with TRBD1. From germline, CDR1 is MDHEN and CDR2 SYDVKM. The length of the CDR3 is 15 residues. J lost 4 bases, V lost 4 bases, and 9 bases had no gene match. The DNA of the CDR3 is TGTGCCAGCAGTTCATCAGGGACAGGCCTATACGAGCAGTACTTC. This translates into CASSSSGTGLYEQYF.

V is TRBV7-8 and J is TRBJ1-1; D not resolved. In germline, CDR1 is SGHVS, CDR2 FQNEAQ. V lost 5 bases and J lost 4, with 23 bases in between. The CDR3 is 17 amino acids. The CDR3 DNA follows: TGTGCCAGCAGCATCCTCGGGATGGCAGATAGGATCACTGAAGCTTTCTTT. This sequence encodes CASSILGMADRITEAFF.

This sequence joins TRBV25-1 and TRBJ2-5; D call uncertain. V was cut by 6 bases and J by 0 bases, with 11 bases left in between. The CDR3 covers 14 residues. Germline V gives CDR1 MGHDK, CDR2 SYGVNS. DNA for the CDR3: TGTGCCAGCAGCCCAGCGATGTACCAAGAGACCCAGTACTTC. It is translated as CASSPAMYQETQYF.